This T cell receptor beta chain was identified during a study of shared clonotypes between healthy human individuals. The authors' processing: ImmunoSEQ sequences covered only the junction and lacked quality scores; filtering therefore differed. Some clones are missing from TCRdb's copy, which holds only in-frame ones; the method was immunoSEQ multiplex PCR. V and J calls and clone size are as listed in that table; D and trimming were resolved from the DNA. This sample carries roughly 1,600,000 clones, approximately 98.5% of them seen once, and the ten largest clones take around 0.38%. For this clone: Its antigen is undetermined.

Per germline, CDR1 GTSNPN and CDR2 SVGIG (reference sequence). CDR3 length: 11 residues. With 2 bases removed from V and 13 bases from J, the gap between germline ends came to 14 bases. HIV-negative, healthy adults without recent acute infections or vaccinations were the donors. Findings and limits, study-wide: What naive subsets generally showed was a larger estimated richness than memory subsets showed.

The sample was naive CD4+ T cells sorted from blood. The subset denotes: CD45RA+ positively selected. The chain has TRBV30 and TRBJ2-5, with D hard to call. The TCR originated in a man in his thirties or forties in good health. In DNA, the CDR3 is TGTGCCTGGAGTTCGGGCATTCTCTGGTACTTC. This gives the protein CAWSSGILWYF.